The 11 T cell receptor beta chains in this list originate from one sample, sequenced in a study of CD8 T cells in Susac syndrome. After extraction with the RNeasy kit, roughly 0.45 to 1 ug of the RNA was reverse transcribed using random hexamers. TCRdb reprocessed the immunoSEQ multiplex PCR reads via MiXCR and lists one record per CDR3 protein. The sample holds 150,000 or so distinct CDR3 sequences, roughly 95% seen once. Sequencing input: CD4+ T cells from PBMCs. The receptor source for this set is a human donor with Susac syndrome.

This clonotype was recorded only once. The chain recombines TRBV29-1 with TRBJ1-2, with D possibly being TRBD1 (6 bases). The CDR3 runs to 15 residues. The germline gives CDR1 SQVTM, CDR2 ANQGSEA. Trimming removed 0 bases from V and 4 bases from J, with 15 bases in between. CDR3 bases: TGCAGCGTTGAAGATGGGGGGCGGACGCGCTATGGCTACACCTTC. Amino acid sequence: CSVEDGGRTRYGYTF.

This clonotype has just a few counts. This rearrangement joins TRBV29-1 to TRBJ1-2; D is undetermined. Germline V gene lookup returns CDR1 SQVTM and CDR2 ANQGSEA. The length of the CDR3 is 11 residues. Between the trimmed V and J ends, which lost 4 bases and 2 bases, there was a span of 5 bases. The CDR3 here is CSVGGNYGYTF. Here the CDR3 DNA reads TGCAGCGTTGGCGGGAACTATGGCTACACCTTC.

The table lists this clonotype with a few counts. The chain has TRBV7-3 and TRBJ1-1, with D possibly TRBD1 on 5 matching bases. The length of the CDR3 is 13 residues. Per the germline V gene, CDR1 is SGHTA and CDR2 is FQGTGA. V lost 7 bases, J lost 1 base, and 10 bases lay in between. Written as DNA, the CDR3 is TGTGCCAGCAAGACGGGACCGAACACTGAAGCTTTCTTT. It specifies CASKTGPNTEAFF. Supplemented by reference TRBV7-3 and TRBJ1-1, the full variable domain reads GAGVSQTPSNKVTEKGKYVELRCDPISGHTALYWYRQSLGQGPEFLIYFQGTGAADDSGLPNDRFFAVRPEGSVSTLKIQRTERGDSAVYLCASKTGPNTEAFFGQGTRLTVV.

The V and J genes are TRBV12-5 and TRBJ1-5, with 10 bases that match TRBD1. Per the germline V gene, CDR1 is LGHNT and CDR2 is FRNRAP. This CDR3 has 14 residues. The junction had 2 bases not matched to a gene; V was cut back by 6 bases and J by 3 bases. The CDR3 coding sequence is TGTGCTAGTGGGGGGACAGGGGCCAATCAGCCCCAGCATTTT. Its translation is CASGGTGANQPQHF.

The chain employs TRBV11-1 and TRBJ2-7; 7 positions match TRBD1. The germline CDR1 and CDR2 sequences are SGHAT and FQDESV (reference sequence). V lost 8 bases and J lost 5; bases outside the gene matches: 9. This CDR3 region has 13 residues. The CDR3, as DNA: TGTGCCAGCGGAAGGGACAGATCCCACGAGCAGTACTTC. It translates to CASGRDRSHEQYF.

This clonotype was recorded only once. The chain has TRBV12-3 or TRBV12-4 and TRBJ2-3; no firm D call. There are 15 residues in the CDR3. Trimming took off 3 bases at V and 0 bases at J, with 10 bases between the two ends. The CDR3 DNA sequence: TGTGCCAGCAGTTTTCACGGCGGCAGCACAGATACGCAGTATTTT. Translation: CASSFHGGSTDTQYF.

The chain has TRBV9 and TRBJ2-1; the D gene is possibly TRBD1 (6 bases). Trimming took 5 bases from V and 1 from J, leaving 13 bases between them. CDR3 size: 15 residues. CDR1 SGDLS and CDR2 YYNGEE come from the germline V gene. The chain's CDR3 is CASRETGTSYNEQFF. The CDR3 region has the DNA TGTGCCAGCAGGGAGACAGGCACATCCTACAATGAGCAGTTCTTC.

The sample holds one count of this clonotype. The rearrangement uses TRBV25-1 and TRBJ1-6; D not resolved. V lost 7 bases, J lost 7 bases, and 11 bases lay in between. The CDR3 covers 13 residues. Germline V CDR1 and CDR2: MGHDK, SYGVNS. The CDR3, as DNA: TGTGCCAGCACCCAATATGGCAATTCACCCCTCCACTTT. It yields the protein CASTQYGNSPLHF.

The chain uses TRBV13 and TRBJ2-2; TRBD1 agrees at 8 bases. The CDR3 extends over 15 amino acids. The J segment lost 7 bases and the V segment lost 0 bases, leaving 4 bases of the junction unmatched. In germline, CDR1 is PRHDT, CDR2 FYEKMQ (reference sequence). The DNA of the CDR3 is TGTGCCAGCAGCTTAGGCCAGGGGGCGATCGGGGAGCTGTTTTTT. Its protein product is CASSLGQGAIGELFF.

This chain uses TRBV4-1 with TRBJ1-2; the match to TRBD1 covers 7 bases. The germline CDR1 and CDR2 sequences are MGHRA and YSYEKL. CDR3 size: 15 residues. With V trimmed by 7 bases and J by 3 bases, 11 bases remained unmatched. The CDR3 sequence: CASKPTNTGDYGYTF. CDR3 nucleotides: TGCGCCAGCAAGCCCACTAATACAGGGGACTATGGCTACACCTTC.

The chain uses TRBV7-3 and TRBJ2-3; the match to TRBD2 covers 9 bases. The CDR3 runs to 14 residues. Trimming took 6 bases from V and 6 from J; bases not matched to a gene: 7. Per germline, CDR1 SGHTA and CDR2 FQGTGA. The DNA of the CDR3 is TGTGCCAGCAGTACCAGCGGGGGGAGGGATACGCAGTATTTT. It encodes CASSTSGGRDTQYF.